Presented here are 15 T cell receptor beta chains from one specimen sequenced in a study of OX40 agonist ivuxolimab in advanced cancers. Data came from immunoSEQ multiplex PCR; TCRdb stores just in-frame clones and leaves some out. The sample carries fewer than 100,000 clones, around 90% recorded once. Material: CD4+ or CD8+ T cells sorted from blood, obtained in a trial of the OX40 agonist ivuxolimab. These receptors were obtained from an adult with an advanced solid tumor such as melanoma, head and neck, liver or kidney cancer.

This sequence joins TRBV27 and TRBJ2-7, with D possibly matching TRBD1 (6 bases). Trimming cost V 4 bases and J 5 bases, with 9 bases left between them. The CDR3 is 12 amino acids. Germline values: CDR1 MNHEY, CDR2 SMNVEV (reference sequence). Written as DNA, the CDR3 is TGTGCCAGCAGTTCCAGGGGCCACGAGCAGTACTTC. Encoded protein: CASSSRGHEQYF.

The CDR3: CASSMTGVSYEQYF. CDR3 sequence (DNA): TGTGCCAGTAGTATGACTGGGGTCTCCTACGAGCAGTACTTC. This rearrangement joins TRBV19 to TRBJ2-7; no firm D call. The CDR3 contains 14 residues. Germline V CDR1 and CDR2: LNHDA, SQIVND (reference sequence). V shed 3 bases and J shed 0 bases, with 9 bases lying between them.

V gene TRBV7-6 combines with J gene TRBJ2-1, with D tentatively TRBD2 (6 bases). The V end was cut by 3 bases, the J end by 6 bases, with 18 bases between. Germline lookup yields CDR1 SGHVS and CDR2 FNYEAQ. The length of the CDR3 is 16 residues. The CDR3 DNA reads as TGTGCCAGCAGCTTGGGCTCGGGGCTCGGGGGCAATGAGCAGTTCTTC. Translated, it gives CASSLGSGLGGNEQFF.

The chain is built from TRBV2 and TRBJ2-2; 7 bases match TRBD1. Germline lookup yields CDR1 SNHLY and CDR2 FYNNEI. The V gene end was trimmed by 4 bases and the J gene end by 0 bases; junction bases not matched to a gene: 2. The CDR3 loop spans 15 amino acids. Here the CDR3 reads CASSVQGANTGELFF. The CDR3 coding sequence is TGTGCCAGCAGTGTTCAGGGGGCGAACACCGGGGAGCTGTTTTTT. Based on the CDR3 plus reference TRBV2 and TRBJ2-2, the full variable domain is EPEVTQTPSHQVTQMGQEVILRCVPISNHLYFYWYRQILGQKVEFLVSFYNNEISEKSEIFDDQFSVERPDGSNFTLKIRSTKLEDSAMYFCASSVQGANTGELFFGEGSRLTVL.

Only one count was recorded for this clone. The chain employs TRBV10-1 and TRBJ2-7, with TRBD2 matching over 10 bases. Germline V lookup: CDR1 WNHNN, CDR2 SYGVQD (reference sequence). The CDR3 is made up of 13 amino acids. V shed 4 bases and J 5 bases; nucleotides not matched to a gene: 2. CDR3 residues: CASSGGLADEQYF. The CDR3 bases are TGCGCCAGCAGTGGCGGACTAGCGGACGAGCAGTACTTC.

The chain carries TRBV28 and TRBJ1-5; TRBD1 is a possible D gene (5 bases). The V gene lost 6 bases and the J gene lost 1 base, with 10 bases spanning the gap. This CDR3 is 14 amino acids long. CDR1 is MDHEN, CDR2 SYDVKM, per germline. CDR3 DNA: TGTGCCAGCAGCCCCTGGGACAGCAATCAGCCCCAGCATTTT. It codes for CASSPWDSNQPQHF.

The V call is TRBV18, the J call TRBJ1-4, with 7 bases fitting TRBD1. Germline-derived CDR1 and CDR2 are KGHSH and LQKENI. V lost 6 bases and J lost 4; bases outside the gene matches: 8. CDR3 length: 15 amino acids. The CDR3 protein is CASSEDRVLNEKLFF. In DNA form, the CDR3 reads TGTGCCAGCTCTGAAGACAGGGTCCTTAATGAAAAACTGTTTTTT.

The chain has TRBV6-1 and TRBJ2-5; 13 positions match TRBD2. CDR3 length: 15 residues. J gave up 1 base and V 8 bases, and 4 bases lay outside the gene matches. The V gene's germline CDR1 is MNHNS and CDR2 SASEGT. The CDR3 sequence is CASQWTSGGQETQYF. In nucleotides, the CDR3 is TGTGCCAGCCAGTGGACTAGCGGGGGCCAAGAGACCCAGTACTTC.

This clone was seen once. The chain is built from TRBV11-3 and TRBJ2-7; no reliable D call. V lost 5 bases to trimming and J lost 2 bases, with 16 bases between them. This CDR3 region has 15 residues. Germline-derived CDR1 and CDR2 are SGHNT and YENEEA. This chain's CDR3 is CASSPPRVGPYEQYF. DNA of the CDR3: TGTGCCAGCAGCCCGCCACGTGTCGGACCCTACGAGCAGTACTTC.

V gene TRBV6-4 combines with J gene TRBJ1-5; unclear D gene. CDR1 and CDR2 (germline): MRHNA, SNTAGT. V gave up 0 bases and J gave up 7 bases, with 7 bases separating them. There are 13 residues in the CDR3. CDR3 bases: TGTGCCAGCAGTGACTCAAGAGGGCAGCCCCAGCATTTT. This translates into CASSDSRGQPQHF.

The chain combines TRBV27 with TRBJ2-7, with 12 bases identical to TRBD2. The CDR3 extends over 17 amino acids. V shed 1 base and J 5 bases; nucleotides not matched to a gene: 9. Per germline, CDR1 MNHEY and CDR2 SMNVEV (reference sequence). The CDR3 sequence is CASSLFPPTSGSNEQYF. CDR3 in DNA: TGTGCCAGCAGTTTATTTCCTCCGACTAGCGGGAGTAACGAGCAGTACTTC.

The CDR3 DNA reads as TGTGCCAGCAGTGACTCGGAGGGGTCAGATACGCAGTATTTT. Translation: CASSDSEGSDTQYF. The V gene is TRBV6-4, the J gene TRBJ2-3; tentative D call: TRBD2 (6 bases). This CDR3 has 14 amino acids. Looked up from germline, CDR1 is MRHNA and CDR2 is SNTAGT. V gave up 0 bases and J gave up 4 bases, with 8 bases separating them.

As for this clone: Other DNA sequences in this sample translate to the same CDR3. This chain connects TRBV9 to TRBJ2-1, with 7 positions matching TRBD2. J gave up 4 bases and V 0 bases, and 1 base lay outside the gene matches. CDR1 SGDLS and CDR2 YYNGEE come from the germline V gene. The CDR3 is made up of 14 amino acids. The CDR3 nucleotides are TGTGCCAGCAGCGTAGGCGGGGGTTACAATGAGCAGTTCTTC. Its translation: CASSVGGGYNEQFF.

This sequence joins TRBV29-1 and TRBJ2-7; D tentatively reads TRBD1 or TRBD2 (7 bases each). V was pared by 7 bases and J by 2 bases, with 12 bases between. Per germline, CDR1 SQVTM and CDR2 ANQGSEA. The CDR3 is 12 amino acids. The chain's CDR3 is CSAGGQTYEQYF. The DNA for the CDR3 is TGCAGCGCGGGGGGACAGACCTACGAGCAGTACTTC.

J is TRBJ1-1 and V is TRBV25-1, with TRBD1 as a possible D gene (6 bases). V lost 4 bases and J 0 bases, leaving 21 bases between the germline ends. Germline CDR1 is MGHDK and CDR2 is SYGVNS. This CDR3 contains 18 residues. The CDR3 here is CASSGALDRTIMNTEAFF. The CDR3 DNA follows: TGTGCCAGCAGTGGAGCCCTAGACAGGACCATTATGAACACTGAAGCTTTCTTT.